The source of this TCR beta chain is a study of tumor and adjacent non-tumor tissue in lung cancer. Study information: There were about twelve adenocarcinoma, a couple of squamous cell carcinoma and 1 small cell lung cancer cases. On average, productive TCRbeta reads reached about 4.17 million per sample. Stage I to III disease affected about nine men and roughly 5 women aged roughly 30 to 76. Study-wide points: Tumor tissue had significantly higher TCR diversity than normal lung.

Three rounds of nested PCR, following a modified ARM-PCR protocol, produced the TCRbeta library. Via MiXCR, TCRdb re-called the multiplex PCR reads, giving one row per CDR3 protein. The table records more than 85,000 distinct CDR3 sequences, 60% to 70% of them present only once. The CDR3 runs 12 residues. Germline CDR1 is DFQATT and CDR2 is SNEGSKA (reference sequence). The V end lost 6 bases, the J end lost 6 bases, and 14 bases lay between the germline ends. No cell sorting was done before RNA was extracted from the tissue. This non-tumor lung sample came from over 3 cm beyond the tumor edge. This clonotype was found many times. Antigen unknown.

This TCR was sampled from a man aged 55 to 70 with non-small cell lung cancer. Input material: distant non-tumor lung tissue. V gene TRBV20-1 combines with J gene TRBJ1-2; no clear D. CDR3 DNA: TGCAGTGCCCCCTCGGCGTGGGATGGCTACACCTTC. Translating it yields CSAPSAWDGYTF.